The subject of this entry is one T cell receptor (beta chain). The source of the sample is a study of tumor-infiltrating lymphocytes in localized non-small cell lung cancer. Study context: The cohort mixed smokers and never-smokers, several histologies, and some post-neoadjuvant-chemotherapy samples.

The table came from immunoSEQ multiplex PCR; TCRdb's copy has only in-frame clones and leaves some out. The table lists about 5,100 clones, about 70% of them singletons. The clonotype comes from a human donor with non-small cell lung cancer. Sequencing was done on a sample of lung tumor tissue.

The CDR3 coding sequence is TGTGCCAGCAGTGCGGGGACAGGGAACACCGGGGAGCTGTTTTTT. It codes for CASSAGTGNTGELFF. The chain combines TRBV6-1 with TRBJ2-2, with 8 bases identical to TRBD1. Trimming cost V 4 bases and J 1 base; bases outside gene matches: 2. Germline assignment: CDR1 MNHNS and CDR2 SASEGT. The CDR3 length is 15 residues.